Below, 23 T cell receptor beta chains from the same sample are listed, as sequenced in a study of T cell changes during pregnancy in multiple sclerosis. TCRdb keeps only in-frame clones here, not all; method: immunoSEQ multiplex PCR. The repertoire consists of tens of thousands of clones, with approximately 90% occurring once and the leading ten covering about 0.68%. The sequencing used CD4+ T cells from peripheral blood mononuclear cells, collected in the first trimester of pregnancy. The receptors come from a female donor in good health, enrolled as a control in a pregnancy study.

This clone was counted a few times. J is TRBJ1-1 and V is TRBV5-4; D not certain. The CDR3 totals 12 residues. Trimming pared 1 base from V and 4 bases from J, leaving 5 bases between. Germline assignment: CDR1 SGHNT and CDR2 YYREEE (reference sequence). The CDR3 loop is CASSLLATEAFF. In nucleotides, the CDR3 is TGTGCCAGCAGCTTGTTAGCCACTGAAGCTTTCTTT.

This clone was detected once. This chain connects TRBV7-6 to TRBJ1-4; 7 bases match TRBD1. The J segment lost 4 bases and the V segment lost 5 bases, leaving 7 bases of the junction unmatched. This CDR3 is built from 15 residues. CDR1 is SGHVS, CDR2 FNYEAQ, per germline. DNA for the CDR3: TGTGCCAGCAGCGAATACACAGGGGATAATGAAAAACTGTTTTTT. Translated, it gives CASSEYTGDNEKLFF.

This clone was detected only once. The chain joins TRBV2 to TRBJ2-7, with TRBD2 matching 8 bases. This CDR3 has 15 residues. The germline V gene has CDR1 SNHLY and CDR2 FYNNEI. V was clipped by 7 bases and J by 0 bases; unmatched bases: 8. CDR3: CASTDGRGSSYEQYF. CDR3 nucleotide sequence: TGTGCCAGCACCGACGGGAGGGGTAGCTCCTACGAGCAGTACTTC. Full variable domain (outside the CDR3, taken from reference TRBV2 and TRBJ2-7): EPEVTQTPSHQVTQMGQEVILRCVPISNHLYFYWYRQILGQKVEFLVSFYNNEISEKSEIFDDQFSVERPDGSNFTLKIRSTKLEDSAMYFCASTDGRGSSYEQYFGPGTRLTVT.

The CDR3 protein is CASSPPAGLGGEAFF. CDR3 DNA: TGTGCCAGCTCACCACCGGCCGGGTTAGGCGGTGAAGCTTTCTTT. The chain couples TRBV18 to TRBJ1-1; D not resolved. V dropped 0 bases and J dropped 7 bases, with 15 bases sitting between them. Germline CDR1 reads KGHSH; CDR2 reads LQKENI. This CDR3 region has 15 residues.

The V gene is TRBV28, the J gene TRBJ1-1; TRBD1 matches 11 bases. Germline V gives CDR1 MDHEN, CDR2 SYDVKM. J was trimmed by 2 bases and V by 5 bases; bases with no gene match: 7. The CDR3 consists of 16 residues. CDR3 protein: CASSPRTGGRNTEAFF. CDR3 bases: TGTGCCAGCAGTCCGCGGACAGGGGGCCGCAACACTGAAGCTTTCTTT.

The V call is TRBV10-3, the J call TRBJ1-2; D not resolved. Germline CDR1 is ENHRY and CDR2 is SYGVKD. The V end was cut by 4 bases, the J end by 4 bases, with 10 bases between. The CDR3 is made up of 13 amino acids. CDR3 DNA: TGTGCCATCAGTGGGCAGAATCTCTATGGCTACACCTTC. The encoded protein is CAISGQNLYGYTF.

The gene calls are TRBV11-2 and TRBJ2-7, with a weak D call TRBD1 (6 bases). From germline, CDR1 is SGHAT and CDR2 FQNNGV. This CDR3 contains 14 residues. V shed 0 bases and J shed 3 bases, with 9 bases lying between them. DNA for the CDR3: TGTGCCAGCAGCTTAGACGTGACAGGCTACGAGCAGTACTTC. Amino acid sequence: CASSLDVTGYEQYF. Filled out from reference TRBV11-2 and TRBJ2-7, the complete variable domain reads EAGVAQSPRYKIIEKRQSVAFWCNPISGHATLYWYQQILGQGPKLLIQFQNNGVVDDSQLPKDRFSAERLKGVDSTLKIQPAKLEDSAVYLCASSLDVTGYEQYFGPGTRLTVT.

This clone was picked up a small number of times. The chain links TRBV2 to TRBJ2-1; 7 bases fit TRBD1. The CDR3 is 15 residues long. Losses at the gene ends were 6 bases for V and 5 bases for J; bases not matched to a gene: 10. Germline V CDR1 and CDR2: SNHLY, FYNNEI. The CDR3 nucleotides are TGTGCCAGCAGGGATCGGGACAGAAAAAACAATGAGCAGTTCTTC. Amino acid sequence: CASRDRDRKNNEQFF.

This clone was seen just once. This chain joins TRBV2 and TRBJ2-1; 11 nucleotides align to TRBD2. The V gene end was trimmed by 11 bases and the J gene end by 8 bases; junction bases not matched to a gene: 11. Germline values: CDR1 SNHLY, CDR2 FYNNEI. The CDR3 runs 14 residues. The CDR3: CAGSVLAGDDEQFF. The DNA of the CDR3 is TGTGCCGGTAGTGTACTAGCGGGAGACGATGAGCAGTTCTTC.

The chain has TRBV15 and TRBJ1-1; possible D gene TRBD1, 6 bases. The V end was cut by 1 base, the J end by 0 bases, with 18 bases between. This CDR3 comprises 18 residues. The germline gives CDR1 LNHNV, CDR2 YYDKDF (reference sequence). The CDR3 region is CATSRGWGPASLNTEAFF. The CDR3 coding sequence is TGTGCCACCAGCAGAGGATGGGGGCCGGCGTCATTGAACACTGAAGCTTTCTTT.

This clone was picked up one time. The chain employs TRBV9 and TRBJ2-5; 8 bases are shared with TRBD2. CDR1 is SGDLS, CDR2 YYNGEE, per germline. The CDR3 loop spans 16 amino acids. V shed 2 bases, J shed 1 base, and the junction held 7 bases outside the gene matches. The CDR3 region has the DNA TGTGCCAGCAGCGTGAATAGCGGGACTCGCCAAGAGACCCAGTACTTC. This encodes CASSVNSGTRQETQYF.

This chain uses TRBV12-2 with TRBJ2-7; the table's D gene call, TRBD2, was not cross checked with the DNA. TRBV12-2 has pseudogene status. The CDR3 totals 15 residues. CDR3: CASRLTSGSTNEQYF. The CDR3 DNA sequence: TGTGCAAGTCGCTTAACTAGCGGGAGCACCAACGAGCAGTACTTC.

V and J are TRBV28 and TRBJ2-7; tentative D call: TRBD1 (5 bases). Germline lookup yields CDR1 MDHEN and CDR2 SYDVKM. V gave up 2 bases and J gave up 2 bases, with 10 bases separating them. The length of the CDR3 is 14 residues. Here the CDR3 DNA reads TGTGCCAGCAGTTTAAGGGGCCTTCCCTACGAGCAGTACTTC. Translated, it gives CASSLRGLPYEQYF.

J is TRBJ1-4 and V is TRBV5-4; 9 bases fit TRBD1. The ends lost 2 bases at V and 8 bases at J; junction bases unmatched: 4. CDR1 SGHNT and CDR2 YYREEE come from the germline V gene (reference sequence). The CDR3 sequence is 14 residues long. The CDR3 here is CASSLQGATEKLFF. DNA for the CDR3: TGTGCCAGCAGCTTACAGGGGGCCACGGAAAAACTGTTTTTT.

The chain combines TRBV2 with TRBJ1-1, with 10 bases fitting TRBD1. The length of the CDR3 is 13 residues. Per the germline V gene, CDR1 is SNHLY and CDR2 is FYNNEI. J gave up 12 bases and V 4 bases, and 8 bases lay outside the gene matches. The CDR3 DNA follows: TGTGCCAGCAGTGGTGAGACAGGGGGCGGGTCTTTCTTT. It yields the protein CASSGETGGGSFF.

The gene calls are TRBV7-9 and TRBJ2-2; a possible D gene is TRBD2 (5 bases). V was pared by 1 base and J by 7 bases, with 10 bases between. The CDR3 length is 14 residues. Germline loops: CDR1 SEHNR, CDR2 FQNEAQ (reference sequence). CDR3 loop: CASSLGAAGGELFF. The DNA of the CDR3 is TGTGCCAGCAGCTTAGGGGCTGCGGGCGGGGAGCTGTTTTTT.

This chain joins TRBV6-1 and TRBJ2-7, with TRBD2 matching over 11 bases. Germline V lookup: CDR1 MNHNS, CDR2 SASEGT. The junction had 13 bases not matched to a gene; V was cut back by 0 bases and J by 6 bases. This CDR3 spans 18 amino acids. This chain's CDR3 is CASSEALVTSGNWGEQYF. The CDR3 region has the DNA TGTGCCAGCAGTGAAGCCCTTGTGACTAGCGGGAATTGGGGCGAGCAGTACTTC.

The chain links TRBV6-1 to TRBJ1-3; tentative D call: TRBD1 (5 bases). CDR3 size: 15 residues. V was trimmed by 5 bases and J by 0 bases, leaving 11 bases between them. From germline, CDR1 is MNHNS and CDR2 SASEGT. CDR3 nucleotide sequence: TGTGCCAGCAGTCCGGGGACTAACTCTGGAAACACCATATATTTT. It yields the protein CASSPGTNSGNTIYF.

This clone showed up just once. V usage is TRBV18 and J usage is TRBJ2-7, with D maybe TRBD1 (5 bases). Germline lookup yields CDR1 KGHSH and CDR2 LQKENI. This CDR3 region has 13 residues. The V end lost 0 bases, the J end lost 2 bases, and 5 bases lay between the germline ends. The CDR3 DNA is TGTGCCAGCTCACCACCGACAGCCTACGAGCAGTACTTC. Its protein is CASSPPTAYEQYF.

The V gene is TRBV2, the J gene TRBJ1-2, with TRBD1 as a possible D gene (5 bases). The CDR3 loop spans 18 amino acids. Germline values: CDR1 SNHLY, CDR2 FYNNEI. V dropped 0 bases and J dropped 1 base, with 18 bases sitting between them. CDR3 in amino acids: CASSEALGRDASNYGYTF. CDR3 DNA sequence: TGTGCCAGCAGTGAAGCGCTTGGCAGGGATGCGAGTAACTATGGCTACACCTTC.

V is TRBV2 and J is TRBJ1-2, with D possibly matching TRBD1 (6 bases). Trimming shortened V by 6 bases and J by 1 base, and 15 bases separated the two germline ends. The germline V gene has CDR1 SNHLY and CDR2 FYNNEI. The CDR3 has 15 amino acids. In nucleotides, the CDR3 is TGTGCCAGCAGGAGGGGGGGATCAATTAACTATGGCTACACCTTC. Protein product: CASRRGGSINYGYTF.

The J gene is TRBJ2-2, the V gene TRBV28; 10 nucleotides line up with TRBD2. CDR3 length equals 15 residues. V was clipped by 5 bases and J by 6 bases; unmatched bases: 6. Per germline, CDR1 MDHEN and CDR2 SYDVKM. CDR3 in amino acids: CASSTEGTSAGELFF. The CDR3 coding sequence is TGTGCCAGCAGTACCGAAGGGACTAGCGCCGGGGAGCTGTTTTTT.

The chain links TRBV12-5 to TRBJ2-5, with a tentative D call TRBD2 (6 bases). The CDR3 is 11 residues long. Germline assignment: CDR1 LGHNT and CDR2 FRNRAP. V was cut by 5 bases and J by 5 bases, with 6 bases left in between. CDR3 protein: CASGGGETQYF. Written as DNA, the CDR3 is TGTGCTAGTGGTGGGGGGGAGACCCAGTACTTC. The whole variable domain, remainder taken from reference TRBV12-5 and TRBJ2-5, is DARVTQTPRHKVTEMGQEVTMRCQPILGHNTVFWYRQTMMQGLELLAYFRNRAPLDDSGMPKDRFSAEMPDATLATLKIQPSEPRDSAVYFCASGGGETQYFGPGTRLLVL.